The 22 T cell receptor beta chains below were found in one sample sequenced in a study of blood T cell repertoires in COVID-19. Only in-frame clones appear in the TCRdb table, and some are missing; sequencing was by immunoSEQ multiplex PCR. Among about 250,000 clones, 65% to 90% were seen once, and the ten largest hold more than 1.5%. Sequenced material: PBMCs or T cells enriched from blood (not recorded which). These receptor sequences come from a man between 35 and 55 years old who had recovered from COVID-19.

This clone was detected once. The CDR3 is CASSFTGWETQYF. The CDR3, as DNA: TGTGCCAGCAGTTTCACAGGGTGGGAGACCCAGTACTTC. The J gene is TRBJ2-5, the V gene TRBV27, with D perhaps matching TRBD1 (6 bases). The CDR3 is 13 residues long. Germline-derived CDR1 and CDR2 are MNHEY and SMNVEV (reference sequence). V was pared by 3 bases and J by 5 bases, with 10 bases between.

CDR3 nucleotide sequence: TGTGCCAGCAGCGACGACAGGTTCTCTGGAAACACCATATATTTT. Amino acid sequence: CASSDDRFSGNTIYF. V is TRBV5-5 and J is TRBJ1-3; a weak D match, TRBD1 (6 bases). With 4 bases removed from V and 0 bases from J, the gap between germline ends came to 11 bases. CDR1 is SGHKS and CDR2 is YYEKEE in the germline V gene (reference sequence). The length of the CDR3 is 15 residues.

The chain is built from TRBV20-1 and TRBJ2-3; 8 bases are shared with TRBD2. V lost 3 bases to trimming and J lost 4 bases; unmatched junction nucleotides: 6. Germline V gene data show CDR1 as DFQATT and CDR2 as SNEGSKA (reference sequence). CDR3 size: 14 residues. The chain's CDR3 is CSASTSGPADTQYF. The CDR3 DNA sequence: TGCAGTGCTAGTACTAGCGGCCCCGCAGATACGCAGTATTTT.

Only a few counts were recorded for this clone. The chain carries TRBV5-6 and TRBJ1-2; 11 bases align to TRBD1. This CDR3 is 16 amino acids long. The J segment lost 7 bases and the V segment lost 6 bases, leaving 14 bases of the junction unmatched. Germline values: CDR1 SGHDT, CDR2 YYEEEE. The CDR3 region is CASNDPGGQGGVGYTF. The CDR3 coding sequence is TGTGCCAGCAACGACCCTGGGGGACAGGGGGGCGTTGGCTACACCTTC. Drawing the rest from reference TRBV5-6 and TRBJ1-2, the complete variable domain is DAGVTQSPTHLIKTRGQQVTLRCSPKSGHDTVSWYQQALGQGPQFIFQYYEEEERQRGNFPDRFSGHQFPNYSSELNVNALLLGDSALYLCASNDPGGQGGVGYTFGSGTRLTVV.

The rearrangement uses TRBV13 and TRBJ1-1; D is possibly TRBD1 (5 bases). CDR1 and CDR2 (germline): PRHDT, FYEKMQ (reference sequence). V was pared by 0 bases and J by 3 bases, with 8 bases between. This CDR3 has 14 amino acids. Written as DNA, the CDR3 is TGTGCCAGCAGCTTAGGAGGGGCTCACACTGAAGCTTTCTTT. Translating gives CASSLGGAHTEAFF.

The chain has TRBV28 and TRBJ2-5; TRBD2 might be the D (5 bases). This CDR3 contains 12 residues. Trimming shortened V by 2 bases and J by 4 bases, and 5 bases separated the two germline ends. Per the germline V gene, CDR1 is MDHEN and CDR2 is SYDVKM. CDR3 in amino acids: CASSLEGETQYF. The CDR3, as DNA: TGTGCCAGCAGTTTAGAGGGAGAGACCCAGTACTTC. Based on the CDR3 plus reference TRBV28 and TRBJ2-5, the full variable domain is DVKVTQSSRYLVKRTGEKVFLECVQDMDHENMFWYRQDPGLGLRLIYFSYDVKMKEKGDIPEGYSVSREKKERFSLILESASTNQTSMYLCASSLEGETQYFGPGTRLLVL.

This clone appeared a few times. The chain combines TRBV7-9 with TRBJ2-7, with a tentative D call TRBD2 (5 bases). CDR3 length equals 11 residues. V lost 5 bases and J lost 12, with 14 bases in between. Germline-derived CDR1 and CDR2 are SEHNR and FQNEAQ (reference sequence). The CDR3 spells CASSPRANLYF. The CDR3 bases are TGTGCCAGCAGCCCGAGGGCCAATCTGTACTTC.

The chain is built from TRBV18 and TRBJ2-1, with 7 bases that match TRBD2. Trimming at V came to 2 bases and at J to 7 bases, leaving 14 bases not matched to a gene. This CDR3 has 17 amino acids. CDR1 and CDR2 from the germline V gene are KGHSH and LQKENI. Here the CDR3 reads CASSPGASGLMGNEQFF. The DNA of the CDR3 is TGTGCCAGCTCACCAGGGGCTAGCGGCCTAATGGGTAATGAGCAGTTCTTC.

This chain links TRBV9 with TRBJ1-3, with D hard to call. Germline V gene data show CDR1 as SGDLS and CDR2 as YYNGEE. V lost 1 base, J lost 1 base, and 3 bases lay in between. CDR3 length: 13 residues. CDR3: CASSVSSGNTIYF. CDR3 nucleotides: TGTGCCAGCAGCGTATCATCTGGAAACACCATATATTTT.

DNA of the CDR3: TGTGCCAGCAAAGAAGGGGCTTATTACGAGCAGTACTTC. This codes for CASKEGAYYEQYF. V usage is TRBV2 and J usage is TRBJ2-7, with D maybe TRBD1 (5 bases). CDR3 length: 13 amino acids. The ends were cut back, 7 bases at V and 4 bases at J, with 14 bases in the middle. Germline values: CDR1 SNHLY, CDR2 FYNNEI.

The chain employs TRBV15 and TRBJ2-5; D perhaps matches TRBD2 (6 bases). The CDR3 has 12 amino acids. The V gene lost 3 bases and the J gene lost 5 bases, with 7 bases spanning the gap. Germline values: CDR1 LNHNV, CDR2 YYDKDF (reference sequence). The CDR3 region has the DNA TGTGCCACCAGCAGGCGGGGCGAGACCCAGTACTTC. This codes for CATSRRGETQYF.

CDR3 nucleotide sequence: TGTGCCAGCAGCCTAACGACAGGCAGAGGGGCAGGGTTCAAAAACATTCAGTACTTC. Translation gives CASSLTTGRGAGFKNIQYF. This rearrangement joins TRBV3-1 (or the pseudogene TRBV3-2) to TRBJ2-4; D might be TRBD1 (6 bases). Germline V lookup: CDR1 LGHDT, CDR2 YNNKEL (reference sequence). The CDR3 covers 19 residues. The V and J ends lost 4 bases and 3 bases respectively, with 25 bases between them.

This clone was seen only once. The chain uses TRBV19 and TRBJ1-1; 10 bases line up with TRBD1. The V gene end was trimmed by 6 bases and the J gene end by 1 base; junction bases not matched to a gene: 2. The germline V gene has CDR1 LNHDA and CDR2 SQIVND (reference sequence). This CDR3 contains 14 residues. The CDR3 loop reads CASSRQGANTEAFF. In DNA, the CDR3 is TGTGCCAGTAGCCGACAGGGGGCGAACACTGAAGCTTTCTTT. Filled out from reference TRBV19 and TRBJ1-1, the complete variable domain reads DGGITQSPKYLFRKEGQNVTLSCEQNLNHDAMYWYRQDPGQGLRLIYYSQIVNDFQKGDIAEGYSVSREKKESFPLTVTSAQKNPTAFYLCASSRQGANTEAFFGQGTRLTVV.

The chain uses TRBV7-8 and TRBJ2-1; D remains unclear. The CDR3 has 16 amino acids. The germline V gene encodes CDR1 SGHVS and CDR2 FQNEAQ. Trimming removed 7 bases from V and 5 bases from J, with 21 bases in between. In DNA form, the CDR3 reads TGTGCCAGCACCGCCCCACTTCGTCATTCCCACAATGAGCAGTTCTTC. Its translation: CASTAPLRHSHNEQFF.

The V and J genes are TRBV5-1 and TRBJ2-5, with D maybe TRBD1 (6 bases). The germline V and J ends were trimmed by 3 bases and 4 bases, with 13 bases remaining between them. The CDR3 is 14 residues long. Germline lookup yields CDR1 SGHRS and CDR2 YFSETQ. This chain's CDR3 is CASSSNRAGETQYF. The CDR3 DNA is TGCGCCAGCAGCTCTAACAGGGCGGGAGAGACCCAGTACTTC. Filled out from reference TRBV5-1 and TRBJ2-5, the complete variable domain reads KAGVTQTPRYLIKTRGQQVTLSCSPISGHRSVSWYQQTPGQGLQFLFEYFSETQRNKGNFPGRFSGRQFSNSRSEMNVSTLELGDSALYLCASSSNRAGETQYFGPGTRLLVL.

The chain is built from TRBV14 and TRBJ2-7; no clear D. V lost 4 bases to trimming and J lost 0 bases, with 10 bases between them. The V gene's germline CDR1 is SGHDN and CDR2 FVKESK. CDR3 length: 14 amino acids. CDR3 loop: CASSRRVSSYEQYF. DNA of the CDR3: TGTGCCAGCAGCCGCCGGGTTTCCTCCTACGAGCAGTACTTC.

V is TRBV7-6 and J is TRBJ2-7; 8 bases are shared with TRBD1. V shed 2 bases, J shed 1 base, and the junction held 1 base outside the gene matches. CDR1 and CDR2 (germline): SGHVS, FNYEAQ. The CDR3 is 14 residues long. Here the CDR3 reads CASSLRQGSYEQYF. CDR3 coding DNA: TGTGCCAGCAGCTTAAGACAGGGGTCCTACGAGCAGTACTTC.

The rearrangement links TRBV12-3 or TRBV12-4 to TRBJ1-5, with D unresolved. Trimming stripped 1 base from V and 5 bases from J, with 3 bases between. The CDR3 loop spans 12 amino acids. CDR3 DNA sequence: TGTGCCAGCAGTTTAGTAGATCAGCCCCAGCATTTT. Translated: CASSLVDQPQHF.

The rearrangement uses TRBV3-1 (or the pseudogene TRBV3-2) and TRBJ1-4; D gene uncertain. The CDR3 is 15 amino acids. Deletions cut 1 base from V and 4 bases from J, with 10 bases between. Germline V lookup: CDR1 LGHDT, CDR2 YNNKEL (reference sequence). The CDR3 is CASSQGAGNNEKLFF. The DNA for the CDR3 is TGTGCCAGCAGCCAAGGTGCAGGTAATAATGAAAAACTGTTTTTT.

The gene calls are TRBV3-1 (or the pseudogene TRBV3-2) and TRBJ2-7, with TRBD2 matching 10 bases. Per germline, CDR1 LGHDT and CDR2 YNNKEL (reference sequence). V trimming: 0 bases; J trimming: 4 bases; junction bases outside the gene matches: 3. The CDR3 is 15 residues long. CDR3 coding DNA: TGTGCCAGCAGCCAAGATCATAGCGGGAGGTACGAGCAGTACTTC. Its translation: CASSQDHSGRYEQYF.

This chain uses TRBV25-1 with TRBJ2-7, with D maybe TRBD1 (5 bases). The CDR3 consists of 13 residues. V shed 4 bases and J shed 2 bases, with 9 bases lying between them. Looked up from germline, CDR1 is MGHDK and CDR2 is SYGVNS. The CDR3 sequence: CASSAAGTYEQYF. In DNA, the CDR3 is TGTGCCAGCAGTGCCGCAGGGACCTACGAGCAGTACTTC.

V gene TRBV9 combines with J gene TRBJ1-3; possible D gene TRBD1, 5 bases. The germline V gene encodes CDR1 SGDLS and CDR2 YYNGEE. The V end lost 0 bases, the J end lost 0 bases, and 7 bases lay between the germline ends. The length of the CDR3 is 15 residues. CDR3 nucleotide sequence: TGTGCCAGCAGCGTAGACACAGGCTCTGGAAACACCATATATTTT. Residues: CASSVDTGSGNTIYF.